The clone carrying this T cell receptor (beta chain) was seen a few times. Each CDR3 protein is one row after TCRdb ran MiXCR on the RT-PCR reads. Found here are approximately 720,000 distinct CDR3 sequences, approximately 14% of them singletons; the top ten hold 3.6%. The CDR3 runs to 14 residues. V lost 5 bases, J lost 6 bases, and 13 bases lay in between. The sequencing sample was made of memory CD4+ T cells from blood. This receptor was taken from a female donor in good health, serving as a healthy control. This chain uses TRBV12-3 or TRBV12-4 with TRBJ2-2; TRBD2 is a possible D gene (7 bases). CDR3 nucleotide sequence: TGTGCCAGCAGTAGAAACGGGGGGCCCGGGGAGCTGTTTTTT. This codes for CASSRNGGPGELFF.